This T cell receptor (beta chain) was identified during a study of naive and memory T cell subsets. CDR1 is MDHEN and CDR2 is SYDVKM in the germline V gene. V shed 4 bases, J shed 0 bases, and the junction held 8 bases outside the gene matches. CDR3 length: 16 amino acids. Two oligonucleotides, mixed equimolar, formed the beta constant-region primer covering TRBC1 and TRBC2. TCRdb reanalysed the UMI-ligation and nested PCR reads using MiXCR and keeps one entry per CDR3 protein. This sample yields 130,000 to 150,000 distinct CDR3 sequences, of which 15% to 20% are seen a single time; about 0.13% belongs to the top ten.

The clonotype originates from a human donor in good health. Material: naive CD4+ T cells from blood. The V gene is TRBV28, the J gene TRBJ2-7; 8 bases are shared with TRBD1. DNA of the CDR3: TGTGCCAGCAGTTCAACCGGGACAGGCGTCTCCTACGAGCAGTACTTC. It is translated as CASSSTGTGVSYEQYF.